Below, 3 T cell receptor beta chains from the same sample are listed, as sequenced in a study of blood T cells in healthy people across ages (dated by TCRdb to between 2014 and 2017). The library was made by 5' RACE. The listed sequencing device is Illumina HiSeq 2500. A second PCR of roughly 7 to 11 cycles was performed with a sample-barcoded 5' primer and a J-beta primer mix. TCRdb trimmed public reads at Q25 via fastp, called clones via MiXCR and kept in-frame beta chains. Identical CDR3 proteins give one entry, which carries the most common genes and DNA. A total of roughly 1.5 million distinct CDR3 sequences appear in this sample, approximately 42% of them only once. The ten largest account for around 4% of the sample. Sequenced input: blood. The source is a woman between 18 and 29 years old in good health.

With regard to this clonotype: A read error may account for a junction end that differs from germline. The chain carries TRBV7-9 and TRBJ2-1; tentative D call: TRBD1 (5 bases). The CDR3 totals 16 residues. Germline lookup yields CDR1 SEHNR and CDR2 FQNEAQ (reference sequence). CDR3 nucleotide sequence: TGCGCCAGCAGCGCCCGACAGTTTAGCTCCTACAATGAGCAGTTCTTC. Translating gives CASSARQFSSYNEQFF.

The chain combines TRBV4-3 with TRBJ2-1, with TRBD2 as a possible D gene (6 bases). Looked up from germline, CDR1 is LGHNA and CDR2 is YSLEER. The V and J ends lost 0 bases and 5 bases respectively, with 14 bases between them. This CDR3 contains 16 residues. This CDR3 reads CASSQDYRTTHNEQFF. The CDR3 DNA reads as TGCGCCAGCAGCCAAGATTATCGGACTACCCACAATGAGCAGTTCTTC.

The genes are TRBV15 and TRBJ2-1; D gene ambiguous. CDR1 LNHNV and CDR2 YYDKDF come from the germline V gene (reference sequence). Deletions cut 8 bases from V and 0 bases from J, with 17 bases between. The CDR3 is 16 amino acids. The CDR3 spells CATEWSSPSSYNEQFF. The CDR3 DNA is TGTGCCACCGAATGGAGTAGTCCAAGCTCCTACAATGAGCAGTTCTTC. Full variable domain (rest looked up from reference TRBV15 and TRBJ2-1): DAMVIQNPRYQVTQFGKPVTLSCSQTLNHNVMYWYQQKSSQAPKLLFHYYDKDFNNEADTPDNFQSRRPNTSFCFLDIRSPGLGDTAMYLCATEWSSPSSYNEQFFGPGTRLTVL.